Below are 13 T cell receptor beta chains sequenced from a single sample in a study of cytomegalovirus exposure and HLA in healthy donors. The PCR made use of 60 Vbeta and 13 Jbeta primers. TCRdb's table, derived via immunoSEQ multiplex PCR, lists solely in-frame clones and lacks some. The sample yields hundreds of thousands of clones, 70% to 90% seen once. Sequenced sample: PBMCs. Receptors were obtained from a girl aged 2 to 9 in good health and CMV-seronegative.

The chain employs TRBV29-1 and TRBJ2-7; 7 bases agree with TRBD1. The V and J ends lost 6 bases and 3 bases, in that order; junction bases with no gene match: 8. There are 13 residues in the CDR3. Germline V gene lookup returns CDR1 SQVTM and CDR2 ANQGSEA. CDR3 DNA: TGCAGCGTGATACAGGGGCCCGGCTACGAGCAGTACTTC. Protein sequence: CSVIQGPGYEQYF.

This clone appeared a single time. The chain carries TRBV6-1 and TRBJ2-1, with D unresolved. Looked up from germline, CDR1 is MNHNS and CDR2 is SASEGT. The CDR3 length is 15 residues. V was pared by 3 bases and J by 9 bases, with 18 bases between. In DNA, the CDR3 is TGTGCCAGCAGTGATTTCACCGCGCGACGACTTGAGCAGTTCTTC. Amino acids: CASSDFTARRLEQFF.

The chain has TRBV2 and TRBJ2-3, with TRBD1 identical over 7 bases. CDR3 length: 14 residues. J gave up 1 base and V 7 bases, and 5 bases lay outside the gene matches. Germline V gene sequence: CDR1 SNHLY, CDR2 FYNNEI. CDR3 nucleotides: TGTGCCAGCACCCGGGACAGACGCACAGATACGCAGTATTTT. Its translation is CASTRDRRTDTQYF.

The genes are TRBV15 and TRBJ2-5, with D hard to call. CDR3 length: 12 amino acids. The germline V and J ends were trimmed by 1 base and 5 bases, with 5 bases remaining between them. Per the germline V gene, CDR1 is LNHNV and CDR2 is YYDKDF (reference sequence). The CDR3 coding sequence is TGTGCCACCAGCAGAGCCCAGGAGACCCAGTACTTC. This encodes CATSRAQETQYF. The full variable domain, with the rest looked up from reference TRBV15 and TRBJ2-5, is DAMVIQNPRYQVTQFGKPVTLSCSQTLNHNVMYWYQQKSSQAPKLLFHYYDKDFNNEADTPDNFQSRRPNTSFCFLDIRSPGLGDTAMYLCATSRAQETQYFGPGTRLLVL.

Worth noting for this clone: A junction end diverges from the germline sequence, so it may reflect a read error. The rearrangement links TRBV7-9 to TRBJ2-7, with D possibly matching TRBD1 (5 bases). This CDR3 has 12 residues. CDR1 SEHNR and CDR2 FQNEAQ come from the germline V gene (reference sequence). The chain's CDR3 is CSSSLGANEQYF. CDR3 coding DNA: TGTTCCAGCAGCTTAGGGGCAAACGAGCAGTACTTC.

This chain links TRBV10-3 with TRBJ2-1; the match to TRBD2 covers 12 bases. There are 15 residues in the CDR3. Losses at the gene ends were 3 bases for V and 7 bases for J; bases not matched to a gene: 4. Germline CDR1 ENHRY, CDR2 SYGVKD. In nucleotides, the CDR3 is TGTGCCATCAGTGATGCTAGCGGGAGGGATAATGAGCAGTTCTTC. This sequence encodes CAISDASGRDNEQFF.

This rearrangement joins TRBV4-2 to TRBJ1-1; 7 nucleotides match TRBD1. Germline V gene data show CDR1 as LGHNA and CDR2 as YNFKEQ. J was trimmed by 0 bases and V by 8 bases; bases with no gene match: 6. This CDR3 region has 14 residues. As DNA, the CDR3 is TGTGCCAGCGGGAAACAGGGGATGAACACTGAAGCTTTCTTT. Encoded protein: CASGKQGMNTEAFF.

The J gene is TRBJ1-2, the V gene TRBV11-1, with 10 bases aligning to TRBD1. CDR1 and CDR2 (germline): SGHAT, FQDESV (reference sequence). J gave up 4 bases and V 6 bases, and 8 bases lay outside the gene matches. CDR3 length equals 15 residues. The chain's CDR3 is CASRAGTGVGYGYTF. For the CDR3, the DNA is TGTGCCAGCAGGGCCGGGACAGGGGTAGGCTATGGCTACACCTTC.

V gene TRBV7-7 combines with J gene TRBJ2-1; 8 bases are a match to TRBD2. This CDR3 region has 15 residues. Germline V CDR1 and CDR2: SSHAT, FNYEAQ (reference sequence). With 4 bases clipped from V and 4 bases from J, the junction kept 6 bases outside the gene matches. DNA for the CDR3: TGTGCCAGCAGCTACGGCCGGGGGGGTTACAATGAGCAGTTCTTC. It codes for CASSYGRGGYNEQFF.

V gene TRBV5-1 combines with J gene TRBJ1-3; D gene uncertain. The V gene's germline CDR1 is SGHRS and CDR2 YFSETQ. V was shortened by 2 bases and J by 0 bases, with 9 bases between the two germline ends. CDR3 length: 15 amino acids. DNA of the CDR3: TGCGCCAGCAGCTTAGGAGAGAGCTCTGGAAACACCATATATTTT. The encoded protein is CASSLGESSGNTIYF.

The chain recombines TRBV30 with TRBJ1-5; 10 bases line up with TRBD1. Germline CDR1 and CDR2: GTSNPN and SVGIG (reference sequence). The CDR3 contains 16 residues. V lost 2 bases and J lost 8; bases outside the gene matches: 12. In nucleotides, the CDR3 is TGTGCCTGGAGTAGTCCGGGACAGGGGAGAAATGAGCCCCAGCATTTT. Its translation: CAWSSPGQGRNEPQHF.

This clone has a handful of counts. The genes are TRBV5-6 and TRBJ2-6, with D perhaps TRBD1 (5 bases). With 4 bases removed from V and 0 bases from J, the gap between germline ends came to 14 bases. Germline assignment: CDR1 SGHDT and CDR2 YYEEEE. The CDR3 extends over 17 amino acids. The CDR3 DNA reads as TGTGCCAGCAGCCAATGGGGCAGCAACTCTGGGGCCAACGTCCTGACTTTC. It encodes CASSQWGSNSGANVLTF.

In its sample, this clone was seen once. The genes are TRBV29-1 and TRBJ1-1, with D maybe TRBD1 (6 bases). Trimming stripped 2 bases from V and 2 bases from J, with 15 bases between. This CDR3 is 15 amino acids long. In germline, CDR1 is SQVTM, CDR2 ANQGSEA. The CDR3 DNA reads as TGCAGCGTTGAAACCCGGGCAGGGGAAAACACTGAAGCTTTCTTT. It specifies CSVETRAGENTEAFF.